The 10 T cell receptor beta chains in this list originate from one sample, sequenced in a study of T cell responses to AZD1222 COVID-19 vaccine. This table comes from immunoSEQ multiplex PCR, and its TCRdb copy is limited to in-frame clones, with some not included. The sample contains roughly 100,000 clones, 70% to 90% of which appear only once. Sequencing was performed on peripheral blood, taken on day 0 of AZD1222 vaccination. The receptors stem from an adult in good health.

The chain is built from TRBV12-3 or TRBV12-4 and TRBJ2-1; TRBD1 is a possible D gene (5 bases). CDR3 size: 11 residues. Trimming removed 5 bases at V and 12 bases at J, with 11 bases between. DNA for the CDR3: TGTGCCAGCAGTGGGGCCACCTTGCAGTTCTTC. Its translation is CASSGATLQFF.

The gene calls are TRBV5-1 and TRBJ2-7; no clear D gene. Germline values: CDR1 SGHRS, CDR2 YFSETQ. Trimming pared 0 bases from V and 3 bases from J, leaving 7 bases between. The CDR3 covers 13 residues. Written as DNA, the CDR3 is TGCGCCAGCAGCTTGGAAAGGGACTACGAGCAGTACTTC. It specifies CASSLERDYEQYF. Together with reference TRBV5-1 and TRBJ2-7, the CDR3 gives the full variable domain: KAGVTQTPRYLIKTRGQQVTLSCSPISGHRSVSWYQQTPGQGLQFLFEYFSETQRNKGNFPGRFSGRQFSNSRSEMNVSTLELGDSALYLCASSLERDYEQYFGPGTRLTVT.

The chain carries TRBV19 and TRBJ1-5; unclear D gene. The germline V and J ends were trimmed by 1 base and 3 bases, with 7 bases remaining between them. The CDR3 runs 14 residues. Germline V gives CDR1 LNHDA, CDR2 SQIVND (reference sequence). Here the CDR3 DNA reads TGTGCCAGTAGTATAGGAGTCCCCAATCAGCCCCAGCATTTT. Residues: CASSIGVPNQPQHF.

This clone was seen a single time. V is TRBV28 and J is TRBJ1-4; D may be TRBD1 (5 bases). The CDR3 length is 13 residues. Germline V gene data show CDR1 as MDHEN and CDR2 as SYDVKM. V was shortened by 2 bases and J by 10 bases, with 11 bases between the two germline ends. The CDR3 sequence: CASSLGAVRKLFF. CDR3 DNA sequence: TGTGCCAGCAGTTTAGGGGCTGTCAGAAAACTGTTTTTT.

The chain combines TRBV9 with TRBJ2-7, with D perhaps matching TRBD1 or TRBD2 (5 bases each). The CDR3 is 14 residues long. Trimming took off 2 bases at V and 2 bases at J, with 11 bases between the two ends. The germline gives CDR1 SGDLS, CDR2 YYNGEE. CDR3 amino acids: CASSVGTYAYEQYF. The CDR3 nucleotides are TGTGCCAGCAGCGTCGGGACGTACGCCTACGAGCAGTACTTC.

The V gene is TRBV6-9, the J gene TRBJ2-1; no definite D call. The CDR3 spans 13 residues. Germline CDR1 and CDR2: MNHGY and SVAAGI. The V gene lost 10 bases and the J gene lost 7 bases, with 17 bases spanning the gap. DNA of the CDR3: TGTGCCAAAGCAGGCCGGGTGGGGAATGAGCAGTTCTTC. Its translation is CAKAGRVGNEQFF.

This chain links TRBV3-1 (or the pseudogene TRBV3-2) with TRBJ2-1; the match to TRBD2 covers 14 bases. CDR1 is LGHDT, CDR2 YNNKEL, per germline (reference sequence). With V trimmed by 3 bases and J by 7 bases, 5 bases remained unmatched. The CDR3 loop spans 16 amino acids. CDR3 residues: CASSHSGLAGGNEQFF. In DNA, the CDR3 is TGTGCCAGCAGCCATTCTGGACTAGCGGGGGGAAATGAGCAGTTCTTC.

This chain's CDR3 is CASSHGQGGTEAFF. CDR3 sequence (DNA): TGCGCCAGCAGCCATGGACAGGGGGGTACTGAAGCTTTCTTT. The V call is TRBV5-1, the J call TRBJ1-1; 10 nucleotides line up with TRBD1. Looked up from germline, CDR1 is SGHRS and CDR2 is YFSETQ. J lost 5 bases, V lost 4 bases, and 5 bases had no gene match. The CDR3 contains 14 residues.

The chain recombines TRBV11-1 with TRBJ1-3; D unclear. Germline V gene lookup returns CDR1 SGHAT and CDR2 FQDESV (reference sequence). The CDR3 loop spans 15 amino acids. V lost 4 bases and J 0 bases, leaving 10 bases between the germline ends. CDR3 region: CASSSGVSSGNTIYF. CDR3 bases: TGTGCCAGCAGCTCTGGGGTCAGCTCTGGAAACACCATATATTTT.

The rearrangement uses TRBV7-9 and TRBJ2-2; D may be TRBD1 or TRBD2 (5 bases each). Germline V CDR1 and CDR2: SEHNR, FQNEAQ (reference sequence). Trimming left V 2 bases short and J 2 bases short, with 9 bases between. The CDR3 covers 15 residues. CDR3 in DNA: TGTGCCAGCAGCTTATCCGGGACCAACACCGGGGAGCTGTTTTTT. Encoded protein: CASSLSGTNTGELFF.